This TCR beta chain was sequenced in a study of cytomegalovirus exposure and HLA in healthy donors. Worth noting for this clone: Its antigen is as yet unknown.

Germline values: CDR1 SNHLY, CDR2 FYNNEI. V was clipped by 7 bases and J by 7 bases; unmatched bases: 12. The CDR3 has 14 residues. Study-level findings and limits: TCR beta V- and J-gene trimming was later associated with a missense DCLRE1C variant. Sequence variants that were highly shared formed a cluster that was likely a sequencing artifact.

The PCR used 60 Vbeta and 13 Jbeta primers. Repertoires were generated with immunoSEQ multiplex PCR, while TCRdb's copy carries only in-frame clones and drops some. The sample includes around 200,000 clones, more than 75% of them seen just once. The sequencing sample was made of PBMCs. The source is a man between 40 and 49 years old in good health and CMV-seropositive. The chain combines TRBV2 with TRBJ2-7, with TRBD1 matching 8 bases. The CDR3 loop reads CASTPDRVPGEQYF. As DNA, the CDR3 is TGTGCCAGCACCCCGGACAGGGTACCGGGGGAGCAGTACTTC.